The 26 T cell receptor beta chains below were found in one sample sequenced in a study of T cell responses to AZD1222 COVID-19 vaccine. Sequenced by immunoSEQ multiplex PCR; TCRdb stores in-frame clones only, minus some. Of 130,000 to 150,000 clones listed, approximately 89% were seen once; the top ten hold approximately 16%. The sequencing used peripheral blood, collected on day 0 of AZD1222 vaccination. These receptors all stem from an adult in good health.

This clone has just one count. The chain recombines TRBV19 with TRBJ2-5, with D unclear. The CDR3 runs to 13 residues. The V and J ends lost 6 bases and 5 bases respectively, with 13 bases between them. CDR1 and CDR2 (germline): LNHDA, SQIVND (reference sequence). CDR3 sequence (DNA): TGTGCCAGTAGAAGGACCATGGGGGAGACCCAGTACTTC. It specifies CASRRTMGETQYF.

The V and J genes are TRBV3-1 (or the pseudogene TRBV3-2) and TRBJ2-7, with TRBD2 as a possible D gene (6 bases). Deletions cut 6 bases from V and 2 bases from J, with 20 bases between. This CDR3 spans 16 amino acids. Germline CDR1 LGHDT, CDR2 YNNKEL (reference sequence). The CDR3 region is CASSLKAGPYTYEQYF. The CDR3, as DNA: TGTGCCAGCAGTCTAAAGGCGGGACCGTATACCTACGAGCAGTACTTC.

This clone was counted once. The rearrangement joins TRBV14 to TRBJ1-3; D is uncertain. Germline CDR1 and CDR2: SGHDN and FVKESK. The length of the CDR3 is 17 residues. The ends were cut back, 2 bases at V and 0 bases at J, with 14 bases in the middle. The CDR3 sequence: CASSQRMRQLSGNTIYF. Here the CDR3 DNA reads TGTGCCAGCAGCCAAAGGATGAGGCAACTCTCTGGAAACACCATATATTTT. The full variable domain, completed using reference TRBV14 and TRBJ1-3, is EAGVTQFPSHSVIEKGQTVTLRCDPISGHDNLYWYRRVMGKEIKFLLHFVKESKQDESGMPNNRFLAERTGGTYSTLKVQPAELEDSGVYFCASSQRMRQLSGNTIYFGEGSWLTVV.

V is TRBV29-1 and J is TRBJ1-4; 7 positions agree with TRBD1. Germline V gene sequence: CDR1 SQVTM, CDR2 ANQGSEA. The CDR3 covers 12 residues. Trimming at V came to 6 bases and at J to 12 bases, leaving 10 bases not matched to a gene. CDR3: CSVLRGPSELFF. CDR3 nucleotide sequence: TGCAGCGTCCTAAGGGGGCCAAGTGAACTGTTTTTT.

The CDR3 sequence: CSVELPETQYF. In DNA form, the CDR3 reads TGCAGCGTTGAACTCCCAGAGACCCAGTACTTC. V and J are TRBV29-1 and TRBJ2-5; D gene unclear. CDR1 and CDR2 (germline): SQVTM, ANQGSEA. The CDR3 covers 11 residues. V dropped 2 bases and J dropped 4 bases, with 5 bases sitting between them.

Comments on this clone: The same CDR3 also results from other DNA sequences found in this sample. The chain employs TRBV4-1 and TRBJ2-3, with D possibly TRBD1 on 6 matching bases. The V and J ends lost 0 bases and 1 base respectively, with 14 bases between them. CDR1 and CDR2 from the germline V gene are MGHRA and YSYEKL. The CDR3 contains 17 residues. As DNA, the CDR3 is TGCGCCAGCAGCCAAGAGGGCGCCAGGGGCCGCACAGATACGCAGTATTTT. Translated, it gives CASSQEGARGRTDTQYF.

This chain links TRBV7-9 with TRBJ1-1; D not certain. The V end lost 2 bases, the J end lost 5 bases, and 12 bases lay between the germline ends. Germline assignment: CDR1 SEHNR and CDR2 FQNEAQ (reference sequence). The CDR3 spans 14 residues. The CDR3 protein is CASSLNLGRTEAFF. CDR3 DNA: TGTGCCAGCAGCTTAAACTTGGGGAGAACTGAAGCTTTCTTT.

The chain links TRBV11-1 to TRBJ2-7, with a weak D call TRBD1 (6 bases). The V gene's germline CDR1 is SGHAT and CDR2 FQDESV (reference sequence). CDR3 length: 15 residues. Trimming cost V 4 bases and J 1 base, with 14 bases left between them. The CDR3 DNA sequence: TGTGCCAGCAGCTCCGACAGGCACCCGTCCTACGAGCAGTACTTC. It specifies CASSSDRHPSYEQYF.

V gene TRBV2 combines with J gene TRBJ1-2; D not resolved. The CDR3 runs 12 residues. The germline V gene has CDR1 SNHLY and CDR2 FYNNEI. Trimming took 8 bases from V and 3 from J, leaving 10 bases between them. DNA for the CDR3: TGTGCCAGCCGCCCGATGGACTATGGCTACACCTTC. Encoded protein: CASRPMDYGYTF.

The rearrangement links TRBV5-1 to TRBJ1-4; TRBD1 matches 8 bases. After removal of 5 bases from V and 6 bases from J, the junction contained 3 bases not matched to a gene. The germline V gene encodes CDR1 SGHRS and CDR2 YFSETQ. This CDR3 is built from 13 residues. CDR3 sequence: CASRDRVDEKLFF. Here the CDR3 DNA reads TGCGCCAGCAGGGACAGGGTCGATGAAAAACTGTTTTTT.

The table lists this clone with a few counts. The rearrangement joins TRBV28 to TRBJ1-3, with a weak D call TRBD1 (5 bases). Per the germline V gene, CDR1 is MDHEN and CDR2 is SYDVKM. The CDR3 length is 19 residues. V was trimmed by 6 bases and J by 0 bases, leaving 24 bases between them. The CDR3 sequence: CASSLAAGRLFSSGNTIYF. CDR3 in DNA: TGTGCCAGCAGCTTAGCGGCAGGGAGGCTCTTCAGCTCTGGAAACACCATATATTTT.

The chain is built from TRBV19 and TRBJ1-1, with D possibly matching TRBD1 (6 bases). There are 15 residues in the CDR3. V lost 3 bases and J lost 10, with 21 bases in between. CDR1 is LNHDA, CDR2 SQIVND, per germline (reference sequence). The CDR3 DNA reads TGTGCCAGTAGTATGGATACAGGGTTGTTTCAGGGAGCTTTCTTT. It translates to CASSMDTGLFQGAFF.

V usage is TRBV7-9 and J usage is TRBJ1-4; tentative D call: TRBD1 (5 bases). This CDR3 has 15 residues. The V and J ends lost 5 bases and 3 bases respectively, with 13 bases between them. The germline gives CDR1 SEHNR, CDR2 FQNEAQ (reference sequence). CDR3 bases: TGTGCCAGCAGCGGCGGGCGGGGGGCTAATGAAAAACTGTTTTTT. As protein: CASSGGRGANEKLFF.

The chain couples TRBV12-3 or TRBV12-4 to TRBJ2-4; D ambiguous. Trimming shortened V by 6 bases and J by 11 bases, and 8 bases separated the two germline ends. This CDR3 spans 10 amino acids. CDR3 residues: CASRGAFQYF. The DNA of the CDR3 is TGTGCCAGCAGAGGAGCTTTTCAGTACTTC.

This chain uses TRBV7-9 with TRBJ1-1; 7 bases map to TRBD1. CDR3 length: 14 amino acids. V trimming: 5 bases; J trimming: 2 bases; junction bases outside the gene matches: 5. Germline CDR1 reads SEHNR; CDR2 reads FQNEAQ (reference sequence). The CDR3 coding sequence is TGTGCCAGCAGCCCCGGGACAGTCAACACTGAAGCTTTCTTT. Translated: CASSPGTVNTEAFF. The entire variable domain, with the rest obtained from reference TRBV7-9 and TRBJ1-1, is as follows: DTGVSQNPRHKITKRGQNVTFRCDPISEHNRLYWYRQTLGQGPEFLTYFQNEAQLEKSRLLSDRFSAERPKGSFSTLEIQRTEQGDSAMYLCASSPGTVNTEAFFGQGTRLTVV.

V and J are TRBV18 and TRBJ2-2; D is unresolved. The length of the CDR3 is 13 residues. V lost 6 bases and J lost 6, with 11 bases in between. Germline V CDR1 and CDR2: KGHSH, LQKENI. This CDR3 reads CASSQGPAGELFF. The CDR3 region has the DNA TGTGCCAGCTCCCAAGGTCCCGCCGGGGAGCTGTTTTTT.

A single count supports this clone. The chain uses TRBV6-5 and TRBJ1-1; D unresolved. The CDR3 extends over 13 amino acids. Trimming took off 6 bases at V and 0 bases at J, with 8 bases between the two ends. CDR1 MNHEY and CDR2 SVGAGI come from the germline V gene. The CDR3: CASSPHLNTEAFF. CDR3 in DNA: TGTGCCAGCAGCCCCCACCTGAACACTGAAGCTTTCTTT.

The V and J genes are TRBV7-2 and TRBJ1-1; possibly TRBD1 for D (5 bases). V lost 5 bases and J 6 bases, leaving 13 bases between the germline ends. This CDR3 has 13 amino acids. The germline V gene has CDR1 SGHTA and CDR2 FQGNSA. The DNA of the CDR3 is TGTGCCAGCAGCCACCCCTGGGGGTCTGAAGCTTTCTTT. Its translation: CASSHPWGSEAFF.

The V and J genes are TRBV6-5 and TRBJ1-1; D gene ambiguous. Germline V CDR1 and CDR2: MNHEY, SVGAGI. V lost 4 bases and J lost 10, with 13 bases in between. CDR3 length: 12 residues. CDR3 amino acids: CASSFPSQPAFF. CDR3 DNA: TGTGCCAGCAGTTTCCCTTCCCAGCCAGCTTTCTTT.

This rearrangement joins TRBV4-3 to TRBJ1-5, with a weak D call TRBD1 (5 bases). Germline CDR1 reads LGHNA; CDR2 reads YSLEER. V lost 0 bases, J lost 3 bases, and 12 bases lay in between. The CDR3 runs 16 residues. CDR3 amino acids: CASSQDRAGTNQPQHF. DNA of the CDR3: TGCGCCAGCAGCCAAGATCGGGCAGGGACCAATCAGCCCCAGCATTTT.

The gene calls are TRBV5-6 and TRBJ1-1; possible D gene TRBD1, 5 bases. Looked up from germline, CDR1 is SGHDT and CDR2 is YYEEEE. CDR3 length: 11 residues. Trimming took 1 base from V and 8 from J, leaving 6 bases between them. In DNA form, the CDR3 reads TGTGCCAGCAGCTTGTGGACAGAAGCTTTCTTT. This codes for CASSLWTEAFF.

This clone is a singleton in its sample. The J gene is TRBJ1-3, the V gene TRBV9; perhaps TRBD1 as D (5 bases). Trimming took 4 bases from V and 2 from J, leaving 16 bases between them. This CDR3 has 16 amino acids. Germline V gene lookup returns CDR1 SGDLS and CDR2 YYNGEE. The CDR3 DNA is TGTGCCAGCAGCCCACAGCCAGGGCTGACTGGAAACACCATATATTTT. It codes for CASSPQPGLTGNTIYF.

The chain has TRBV7-3 and TRBJ2-2; 9 bases line up with TRBD2. J was trimmed by 5 bases and V by 0 bases; bases with no gene match: 4. CDR3 length: 16 amino acids. The germline gives CDR1 SGHTA, CDR2 FQGTGA. For the CDR3, the DNA is TGTGCCAGCAGCTTAACCCACAGCGGGGGGACCGGGGAGCTGTTTTTT. Encoded protein: CASSLTHSGGTGELFF.

The chain has TRBV7-9 and TRBJ1-2; D gene ambiguous. CDR3 length: 15 residues. The V end lost 4 bases, the J end lost 0 bases, and 12 bases lay between the germline ends. Germline assignment: CDR1 SEHNR and CDR2 FQNEAQ (reference sequence). DNA of the CDR3: TGTGCCAGCAGCTCCTCCCGTCGGGCTAACTATGGCTACACCTTC. Protein: CASSSSRRANYGYTF.

The V call is TRBV7-6, the J call TRBJ1-5; a weak D match, TRBD1 (5 bases). V was shortened by 3 bases and J by 0 bases, with 9 bases between the two germline ends. The germline CDR1 and CDR2 sequences are SGHVS and FNYEAQ. The CDR3 has 15 amino acids. DNA for the CDR3: TGTGCCAGCAGCTTGGGGGGGAATAGCAATCAGCCCCAGCATTTT. It is translated as CASSLGGNSNQPQHF. The complete variable domain, with remaining parts taken from reference TRBV7-6 and TRBJ1-5, reads GAGVSQSPRYKVTKRGQDVALRCDPISGHVSLYWYRQALGQGPEFLTYFNYEAQQDKSGLPNDRFSAERPEGSISTLTIQRTEQRDSAMYRCASSLGGNSNQPQHFGDGTRLSIL.

A single count supports this clone. The chain employs TRBV6-5 and TRBJ2-7; 9 nucleotides align to TRBD1. V dropped 6 bases and J dropped 5; count of bases not matched to a gene: 8. Germline loops: CDR1 MNHEY, CDR2 SVGAGI. This CDR3 is built from 14 residues. The CDR3 bases are TGTGCCAGCAGGTCCGGGACAGGGTTCGACGAGCAGTACTTC. It yields the protein CASRSGTGFDEQYF.